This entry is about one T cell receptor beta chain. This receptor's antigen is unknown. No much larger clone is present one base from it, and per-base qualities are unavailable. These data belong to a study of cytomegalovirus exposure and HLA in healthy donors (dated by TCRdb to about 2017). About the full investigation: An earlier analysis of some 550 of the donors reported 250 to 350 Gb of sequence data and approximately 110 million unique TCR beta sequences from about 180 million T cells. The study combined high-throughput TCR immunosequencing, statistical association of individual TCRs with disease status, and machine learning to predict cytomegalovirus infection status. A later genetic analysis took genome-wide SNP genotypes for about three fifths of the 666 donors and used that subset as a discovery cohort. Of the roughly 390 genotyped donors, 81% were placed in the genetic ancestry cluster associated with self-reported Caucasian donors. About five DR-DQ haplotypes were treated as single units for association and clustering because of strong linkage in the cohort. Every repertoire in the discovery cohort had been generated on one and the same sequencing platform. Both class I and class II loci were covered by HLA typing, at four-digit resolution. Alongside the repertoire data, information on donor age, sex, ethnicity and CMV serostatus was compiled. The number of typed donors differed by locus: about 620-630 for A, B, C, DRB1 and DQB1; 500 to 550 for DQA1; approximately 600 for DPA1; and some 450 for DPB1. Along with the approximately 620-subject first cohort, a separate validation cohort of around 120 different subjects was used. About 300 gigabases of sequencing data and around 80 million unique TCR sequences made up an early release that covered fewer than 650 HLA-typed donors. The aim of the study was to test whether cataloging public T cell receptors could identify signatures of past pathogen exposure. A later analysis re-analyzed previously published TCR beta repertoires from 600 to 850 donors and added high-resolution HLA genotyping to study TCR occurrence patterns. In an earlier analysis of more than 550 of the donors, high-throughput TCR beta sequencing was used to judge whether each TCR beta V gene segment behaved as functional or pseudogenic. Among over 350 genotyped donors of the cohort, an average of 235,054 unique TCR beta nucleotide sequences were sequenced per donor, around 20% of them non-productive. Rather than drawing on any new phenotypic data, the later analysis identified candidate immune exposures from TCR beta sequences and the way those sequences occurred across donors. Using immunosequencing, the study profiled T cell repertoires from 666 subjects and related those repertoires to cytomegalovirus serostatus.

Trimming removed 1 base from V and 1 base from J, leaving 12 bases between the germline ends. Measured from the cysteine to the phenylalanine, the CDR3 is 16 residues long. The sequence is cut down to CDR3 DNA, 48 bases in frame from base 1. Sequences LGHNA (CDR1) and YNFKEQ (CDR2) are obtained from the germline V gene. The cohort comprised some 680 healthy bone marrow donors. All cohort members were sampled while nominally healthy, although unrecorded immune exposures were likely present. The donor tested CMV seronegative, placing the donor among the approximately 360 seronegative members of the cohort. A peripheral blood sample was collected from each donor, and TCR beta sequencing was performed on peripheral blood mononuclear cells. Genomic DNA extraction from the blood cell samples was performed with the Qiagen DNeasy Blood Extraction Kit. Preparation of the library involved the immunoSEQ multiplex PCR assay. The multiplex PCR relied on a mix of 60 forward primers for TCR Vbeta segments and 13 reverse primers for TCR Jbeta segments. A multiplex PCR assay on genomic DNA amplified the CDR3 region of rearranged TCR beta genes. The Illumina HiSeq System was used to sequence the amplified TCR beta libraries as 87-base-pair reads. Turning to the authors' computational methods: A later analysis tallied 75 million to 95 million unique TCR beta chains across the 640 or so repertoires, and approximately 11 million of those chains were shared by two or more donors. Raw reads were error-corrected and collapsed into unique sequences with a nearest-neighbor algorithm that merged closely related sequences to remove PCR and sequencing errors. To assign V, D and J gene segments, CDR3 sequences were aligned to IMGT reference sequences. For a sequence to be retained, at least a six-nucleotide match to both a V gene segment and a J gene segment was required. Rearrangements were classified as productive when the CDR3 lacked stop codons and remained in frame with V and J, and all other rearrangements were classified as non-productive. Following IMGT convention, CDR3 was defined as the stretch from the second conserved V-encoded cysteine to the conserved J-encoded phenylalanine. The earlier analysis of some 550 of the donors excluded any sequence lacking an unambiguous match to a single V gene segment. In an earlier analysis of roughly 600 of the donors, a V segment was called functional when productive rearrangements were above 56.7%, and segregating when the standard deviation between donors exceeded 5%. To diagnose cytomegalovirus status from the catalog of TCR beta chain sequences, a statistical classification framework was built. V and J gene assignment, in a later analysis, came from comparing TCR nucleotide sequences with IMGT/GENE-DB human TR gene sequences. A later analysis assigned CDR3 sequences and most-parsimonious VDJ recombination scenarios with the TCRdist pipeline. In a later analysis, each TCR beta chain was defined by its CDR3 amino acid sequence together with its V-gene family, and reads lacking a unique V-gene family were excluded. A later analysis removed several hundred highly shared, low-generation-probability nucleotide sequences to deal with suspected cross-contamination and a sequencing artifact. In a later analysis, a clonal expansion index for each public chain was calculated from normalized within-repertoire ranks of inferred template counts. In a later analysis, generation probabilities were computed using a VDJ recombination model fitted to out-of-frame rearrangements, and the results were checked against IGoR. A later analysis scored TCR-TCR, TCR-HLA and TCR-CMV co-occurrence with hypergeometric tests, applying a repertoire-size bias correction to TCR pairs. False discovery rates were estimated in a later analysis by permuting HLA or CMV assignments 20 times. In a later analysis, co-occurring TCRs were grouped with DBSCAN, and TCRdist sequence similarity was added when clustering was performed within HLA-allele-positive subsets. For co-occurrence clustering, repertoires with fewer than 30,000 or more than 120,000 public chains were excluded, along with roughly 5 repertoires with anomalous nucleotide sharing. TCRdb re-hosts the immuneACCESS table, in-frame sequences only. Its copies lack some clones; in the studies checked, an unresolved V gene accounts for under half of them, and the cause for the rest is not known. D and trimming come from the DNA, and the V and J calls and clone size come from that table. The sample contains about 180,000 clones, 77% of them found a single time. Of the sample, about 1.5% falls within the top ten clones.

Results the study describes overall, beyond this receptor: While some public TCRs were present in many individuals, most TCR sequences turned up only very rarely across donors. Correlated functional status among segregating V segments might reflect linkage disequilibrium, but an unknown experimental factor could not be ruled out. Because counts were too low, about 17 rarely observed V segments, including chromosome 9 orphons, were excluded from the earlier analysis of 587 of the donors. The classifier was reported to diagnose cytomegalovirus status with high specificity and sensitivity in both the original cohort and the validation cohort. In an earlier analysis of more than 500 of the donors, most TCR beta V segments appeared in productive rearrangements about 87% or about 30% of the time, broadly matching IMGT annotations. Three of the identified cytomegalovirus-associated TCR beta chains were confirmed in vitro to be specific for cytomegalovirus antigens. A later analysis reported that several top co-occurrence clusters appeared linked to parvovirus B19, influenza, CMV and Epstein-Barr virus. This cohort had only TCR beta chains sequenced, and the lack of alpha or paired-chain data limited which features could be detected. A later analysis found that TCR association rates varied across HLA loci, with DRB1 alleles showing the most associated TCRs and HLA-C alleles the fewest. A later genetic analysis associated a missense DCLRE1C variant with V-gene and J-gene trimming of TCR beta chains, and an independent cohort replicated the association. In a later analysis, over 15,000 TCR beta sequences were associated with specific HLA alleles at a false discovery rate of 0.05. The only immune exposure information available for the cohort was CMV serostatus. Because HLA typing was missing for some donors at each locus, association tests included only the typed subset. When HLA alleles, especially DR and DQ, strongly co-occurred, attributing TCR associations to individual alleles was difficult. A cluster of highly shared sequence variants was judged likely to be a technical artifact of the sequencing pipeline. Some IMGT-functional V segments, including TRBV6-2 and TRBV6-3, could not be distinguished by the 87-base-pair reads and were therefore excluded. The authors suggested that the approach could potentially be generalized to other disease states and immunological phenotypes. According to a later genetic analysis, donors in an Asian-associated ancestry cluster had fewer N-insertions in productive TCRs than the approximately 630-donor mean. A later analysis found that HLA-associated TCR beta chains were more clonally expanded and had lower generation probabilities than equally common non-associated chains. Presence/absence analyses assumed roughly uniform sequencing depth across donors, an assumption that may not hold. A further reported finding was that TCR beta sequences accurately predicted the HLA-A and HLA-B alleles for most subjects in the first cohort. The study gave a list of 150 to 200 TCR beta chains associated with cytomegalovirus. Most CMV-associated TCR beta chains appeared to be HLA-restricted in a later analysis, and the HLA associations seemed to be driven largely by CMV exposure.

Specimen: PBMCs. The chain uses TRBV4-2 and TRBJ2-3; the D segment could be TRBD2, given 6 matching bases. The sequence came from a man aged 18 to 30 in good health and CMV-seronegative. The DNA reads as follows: TGTGCCAGCAGCCAAGGGTCCGGGGGAGGCACAGATACGCAGTATTTT. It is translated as CASSQGSGGGTDTQYF.